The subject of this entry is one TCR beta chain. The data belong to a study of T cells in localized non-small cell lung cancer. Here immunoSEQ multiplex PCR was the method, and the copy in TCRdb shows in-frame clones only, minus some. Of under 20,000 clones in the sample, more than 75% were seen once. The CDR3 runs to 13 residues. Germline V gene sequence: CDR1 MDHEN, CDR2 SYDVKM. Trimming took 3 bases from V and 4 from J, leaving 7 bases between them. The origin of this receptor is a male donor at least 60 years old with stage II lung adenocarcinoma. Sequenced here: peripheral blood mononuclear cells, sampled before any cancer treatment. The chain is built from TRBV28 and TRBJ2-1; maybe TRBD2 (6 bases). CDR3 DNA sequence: TGTGCCAGCAGTTTGGGACTGTACAATGAGCAGTTCTTC. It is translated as CASSLGLYNEQFF.